This paragraph reports one T cell receptor beta chain. Its antigen remains unidentified. Trimming stripped 7 bases from V and 5 bases from J, with 12 bases between. The CDR3 loop spans 12 amino acids. Germline values: CDR1 MDHEN, CDR2 SYDVKM. TCRdb reprocessed the RT-PCR reads via MiXCR and lists one record per CDR3 protein. The sample has about 780,000 distinct CDR3 sequences, around a sixth seen once. This sample stems from a study of response to subunit inactivated influenza vaccine. Study-wide findings and caveats: Only a handful of new T cells, the authors suggested, are recruited with each seasonal influenza vaccination.

J is TRBJ2-7 and V is TRBV28; D may be TRBD1 (5 bases). The specimen comprised PBMCs from blood, sampled 5 to 6 days after vaccination. This TCR was sampled from a man aged 45 to 65 who received an inactivated influenza vaccine. The CDR3 loop is CASISRVHEQYF. CDR3 bases: TGTGCCAGCATCTCCAGGGTGCACGAGCAGTACTTC.